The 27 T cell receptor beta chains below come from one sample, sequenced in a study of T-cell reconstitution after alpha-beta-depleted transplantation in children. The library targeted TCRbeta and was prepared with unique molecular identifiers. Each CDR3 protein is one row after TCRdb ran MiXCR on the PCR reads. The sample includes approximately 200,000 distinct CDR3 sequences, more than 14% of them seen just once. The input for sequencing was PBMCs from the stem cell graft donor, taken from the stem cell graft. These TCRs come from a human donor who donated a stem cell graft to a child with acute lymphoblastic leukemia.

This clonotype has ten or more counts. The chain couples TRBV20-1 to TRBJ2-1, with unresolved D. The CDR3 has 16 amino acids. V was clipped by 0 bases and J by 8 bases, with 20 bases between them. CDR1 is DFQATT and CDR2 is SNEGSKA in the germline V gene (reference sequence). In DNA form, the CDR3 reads TGCAGTGCTAGAGATCGGAGACGGGTCTCTTGGGATGAGCAGTTCTTC. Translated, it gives CSARDRRRVSWDEQFF.

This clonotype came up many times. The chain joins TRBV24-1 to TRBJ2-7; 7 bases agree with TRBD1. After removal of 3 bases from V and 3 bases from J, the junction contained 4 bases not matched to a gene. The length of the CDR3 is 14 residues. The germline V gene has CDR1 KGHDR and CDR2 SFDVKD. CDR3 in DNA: TGTGCCACCAGTGATGGGACAGCCAACTACGAGCAGTACTTC. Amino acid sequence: CATSDGTANYEQYF.

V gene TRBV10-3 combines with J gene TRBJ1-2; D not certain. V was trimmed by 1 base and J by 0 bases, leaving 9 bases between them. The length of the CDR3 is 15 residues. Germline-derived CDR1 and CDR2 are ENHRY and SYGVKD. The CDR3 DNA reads TGTGCCATCAGTGAGTTGGGAGGAGCTAACTATGGCTACACCTTC. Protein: CAISELGGANYGYTF.

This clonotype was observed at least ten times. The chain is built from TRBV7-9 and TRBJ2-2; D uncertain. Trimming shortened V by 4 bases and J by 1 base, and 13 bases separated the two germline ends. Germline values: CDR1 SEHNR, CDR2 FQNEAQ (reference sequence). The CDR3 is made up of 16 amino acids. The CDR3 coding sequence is TGTGCCAGCAGCTCTACCCGGCCTCAGAACACCGGGGAGCTGTTTTTT. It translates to CASSSTRPQNTGELFF.

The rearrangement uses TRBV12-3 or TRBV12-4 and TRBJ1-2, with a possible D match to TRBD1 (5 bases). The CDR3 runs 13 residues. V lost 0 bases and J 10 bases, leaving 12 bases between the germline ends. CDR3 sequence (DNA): TGTGCCAGCAGTTTAGCGGGGAGGGGAGACTACACCTTC. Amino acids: CASSLAGRGDYTF.

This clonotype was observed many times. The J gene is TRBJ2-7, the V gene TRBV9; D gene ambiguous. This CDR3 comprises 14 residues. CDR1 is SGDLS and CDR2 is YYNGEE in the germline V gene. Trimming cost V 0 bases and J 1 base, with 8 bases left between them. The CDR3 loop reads CASSVAGLSYEQYF. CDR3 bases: TGTGCCAGCAGCGTAGCAGGTTTGTCCTACGAGCAGTACTTC.

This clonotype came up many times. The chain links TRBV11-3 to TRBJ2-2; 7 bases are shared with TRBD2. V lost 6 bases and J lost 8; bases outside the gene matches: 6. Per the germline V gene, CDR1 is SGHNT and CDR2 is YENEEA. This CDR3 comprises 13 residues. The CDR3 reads CASSRGDRGELFF. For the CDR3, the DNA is TGTGCCAGCAGTCGGGGGGATCGAGGGGAGCTGTTTTTT.

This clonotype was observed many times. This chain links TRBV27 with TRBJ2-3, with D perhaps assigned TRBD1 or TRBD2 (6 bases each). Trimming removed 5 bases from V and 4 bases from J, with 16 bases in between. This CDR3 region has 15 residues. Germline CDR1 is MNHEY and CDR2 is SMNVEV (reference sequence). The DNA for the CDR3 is TGTGCCAGCAGTGAACGGGGGCCGCCCCCAGATACGCAGTATTTT. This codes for CASSERGPPPDTQYF.

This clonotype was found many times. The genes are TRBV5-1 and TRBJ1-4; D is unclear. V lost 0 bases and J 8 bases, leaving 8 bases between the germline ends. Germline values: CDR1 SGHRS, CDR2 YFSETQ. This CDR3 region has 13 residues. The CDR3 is CASSLGVREKLFF. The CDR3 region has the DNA TGCGCCAGCAGCTTGGGAGTGCGAGAAAAACTGTTTTTT.

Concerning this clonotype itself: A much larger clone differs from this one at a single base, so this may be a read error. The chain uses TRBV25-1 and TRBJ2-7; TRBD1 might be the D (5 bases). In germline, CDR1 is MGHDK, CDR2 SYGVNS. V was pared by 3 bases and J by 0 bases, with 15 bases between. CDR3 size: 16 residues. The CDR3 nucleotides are TGTGCCAGCAGTGACGATGACGGCCAGGGCTCCTACGAGCAGTACTTC. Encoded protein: CASSDDDGQGSYEQYF.

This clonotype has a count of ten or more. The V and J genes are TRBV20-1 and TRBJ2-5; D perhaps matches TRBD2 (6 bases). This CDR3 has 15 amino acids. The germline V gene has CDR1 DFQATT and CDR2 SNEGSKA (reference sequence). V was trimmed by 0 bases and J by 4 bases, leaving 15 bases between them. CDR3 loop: CSARDPASVLETQYF. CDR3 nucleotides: TGCAGTGCTAGAGATCCGGCTAGCGTACTAGAGACCCAGTACTTC.

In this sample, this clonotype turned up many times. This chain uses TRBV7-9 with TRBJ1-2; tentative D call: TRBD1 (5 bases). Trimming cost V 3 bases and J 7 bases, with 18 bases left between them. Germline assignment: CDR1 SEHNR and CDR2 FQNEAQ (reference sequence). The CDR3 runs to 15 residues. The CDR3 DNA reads TGTGCCAGCAGCTTGGGGGTCGGGAGCCTGGGTGGCTACACCTTC. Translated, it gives CASSLGVGSLGGYTF.

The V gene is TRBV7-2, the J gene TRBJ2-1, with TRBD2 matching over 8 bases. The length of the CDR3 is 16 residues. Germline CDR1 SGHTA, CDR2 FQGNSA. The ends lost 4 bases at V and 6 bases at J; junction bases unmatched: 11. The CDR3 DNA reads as TGTGCCAGCAGCTCCGACTGGGCGGGGGGTACCAATGAGCAGTTCTTC. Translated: CASSSDWAGGTNEQFF.

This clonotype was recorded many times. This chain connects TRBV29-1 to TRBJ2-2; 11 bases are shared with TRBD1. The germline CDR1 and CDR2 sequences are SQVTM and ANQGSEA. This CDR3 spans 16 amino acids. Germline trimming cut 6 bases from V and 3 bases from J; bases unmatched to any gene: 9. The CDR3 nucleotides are TGCAGCGTGGGAGGGACAGGGGGATTTCACACCGGGGAGCTGTTTTTT. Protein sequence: CSVGGTGGFHTGELFF.

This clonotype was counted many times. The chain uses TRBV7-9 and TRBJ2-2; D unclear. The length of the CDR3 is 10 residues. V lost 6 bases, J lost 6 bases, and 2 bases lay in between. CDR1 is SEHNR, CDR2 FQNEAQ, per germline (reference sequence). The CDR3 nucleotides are TGTGCCAGCAGGGCCGGGGAGCTGTTTTTT. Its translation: CASRAGELFF. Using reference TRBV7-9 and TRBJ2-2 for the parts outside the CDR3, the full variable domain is DTGVSQNPRHKITKRGQNVTFRCDPISEHNRLYWYRQTLGQGPEFLTYFQNEAQLEKSRLLSDRFSAERPKGSFSTLEIQRTEQGDSAMYLCASRAGELFFGEGSRLTVL.

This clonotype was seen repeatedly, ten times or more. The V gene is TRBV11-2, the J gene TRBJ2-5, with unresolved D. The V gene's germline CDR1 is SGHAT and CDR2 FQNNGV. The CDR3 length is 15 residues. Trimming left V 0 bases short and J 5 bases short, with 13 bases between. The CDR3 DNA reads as TGTGCCAGCAGCTTAGAGCTAGAATTTCGGGAGACCCAGTACTTC. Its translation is CASSLELEFRETQYF.

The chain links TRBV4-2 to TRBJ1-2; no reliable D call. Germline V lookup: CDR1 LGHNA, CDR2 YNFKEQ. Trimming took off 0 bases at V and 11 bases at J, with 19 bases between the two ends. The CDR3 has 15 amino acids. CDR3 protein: CASSQDEAGALSYTF. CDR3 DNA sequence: TGTGCCAGCAGCCAAGATGAAGCAGGAGCGCTAAGTTACACCTTC.

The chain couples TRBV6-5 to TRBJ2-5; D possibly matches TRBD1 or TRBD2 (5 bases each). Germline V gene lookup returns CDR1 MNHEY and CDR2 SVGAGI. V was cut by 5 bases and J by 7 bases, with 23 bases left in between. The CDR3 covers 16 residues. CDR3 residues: CASSDLGTALGWTQYF. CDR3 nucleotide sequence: TGTGCCAGCAGTGACCTGGGGACGGCTTTAGGGTGGACCCAGTACTTC.

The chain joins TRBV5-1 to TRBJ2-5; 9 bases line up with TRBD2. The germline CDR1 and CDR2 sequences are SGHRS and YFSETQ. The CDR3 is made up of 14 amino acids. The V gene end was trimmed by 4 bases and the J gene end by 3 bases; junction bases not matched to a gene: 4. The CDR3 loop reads CASSTLAGEETQYF. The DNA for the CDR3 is TGCGCCAGCAGCACACTAGCGGGCGAAGAGACCCAGTACTTC.

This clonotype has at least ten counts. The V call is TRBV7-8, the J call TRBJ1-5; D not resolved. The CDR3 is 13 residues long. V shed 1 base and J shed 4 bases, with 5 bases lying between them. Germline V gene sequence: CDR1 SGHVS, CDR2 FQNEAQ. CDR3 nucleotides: TGTGCCAGCAGCTTAGGGGTGAATCAGCCCCAGCATTTT. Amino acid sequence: CASSLGVNQPQHF.

The CDR3, as DNA: TGCGCCAGCAGATTCCGAGGAGCAACTAATGAAAAACTGTTTTTT. Protein: CASRFRGATNEKLFF. J is TRBJ1-4 and V is TRBV5-1, with D uncertain. V gave up 5 bases and J gave up 0 bases, with 11 bases separating them. This CDR3 has 15 residues. Germline V gene lookup returns CDR1 SGHRS and CDR2 YFSETQ.

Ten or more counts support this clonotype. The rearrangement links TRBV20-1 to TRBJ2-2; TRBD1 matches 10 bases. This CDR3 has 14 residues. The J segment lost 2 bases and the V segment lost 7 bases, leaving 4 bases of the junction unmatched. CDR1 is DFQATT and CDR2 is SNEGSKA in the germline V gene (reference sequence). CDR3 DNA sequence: TGCAGTGTTTGGACAGGGGGAAACACCGGGGAGCTGTTTTTT. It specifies CSVWTGGNTGELFF.

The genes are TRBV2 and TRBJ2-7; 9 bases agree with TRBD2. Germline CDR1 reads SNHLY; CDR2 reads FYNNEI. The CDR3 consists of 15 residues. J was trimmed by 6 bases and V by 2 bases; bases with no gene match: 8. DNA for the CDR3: TGTGCCAGCAGTGAATTCGTTAGCGGGAGACCCGAGCAGTACTTC. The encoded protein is CASSEFVSGRPEQYF.

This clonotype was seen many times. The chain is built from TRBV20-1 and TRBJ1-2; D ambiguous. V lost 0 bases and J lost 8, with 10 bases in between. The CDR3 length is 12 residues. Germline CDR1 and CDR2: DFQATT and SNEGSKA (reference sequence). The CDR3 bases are TGCAGTGCTAGAGATCTTGGAGACGGCTACACCTTC. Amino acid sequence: CSARDLGDGYTF.

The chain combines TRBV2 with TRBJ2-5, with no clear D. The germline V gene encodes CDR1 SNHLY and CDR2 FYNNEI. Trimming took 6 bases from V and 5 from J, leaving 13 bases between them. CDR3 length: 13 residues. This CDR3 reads CASSLGVWETQYF. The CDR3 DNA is TGTGCCAGCAGCCTCGGCGTTTGGGAGACCCAGTACTTC.

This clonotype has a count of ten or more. The CDR3 region has the DNA TGTGCCAGCAGCCAGGACAGGGGGGTTCACAATGAGCAGTTCTTC. It encodes CASSQDRGVHNEQFF. The gene calls are TRBV6-1 and TRBJ2-1, with 10 bases fitting TRBD1. This CDR3 region has 15 residues. Germline V lookup: CDR1 MNHNS, CDR2 SASEGT. Trimming cost V 6 bases and J 5 bases; bases outside gene matches: 7.

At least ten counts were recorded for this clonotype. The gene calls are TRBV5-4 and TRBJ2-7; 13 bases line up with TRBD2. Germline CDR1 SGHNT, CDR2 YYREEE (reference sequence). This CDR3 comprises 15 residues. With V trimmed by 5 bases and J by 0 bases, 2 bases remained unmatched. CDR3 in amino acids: CASSWTSGSSYEQYF. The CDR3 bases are TGTGCCAGCAGTTGGACTAGCGGGAGCTCCTACGAGCAGTACTTC.